This TCR beta chain was documented in a study of shared clonotypes between healthy human individuals. Overall study results and limits: Naive subsets tended to show greater estimated richness than memory subsets. Some clonotypes were shared by all four sorted-subset donors, while others were not shared. The non-shared ones had lower generation probabilities than the shared ones. Having only a few donors restricted how much genetic and exposure-history diversity was captured.

This clone was seen once. What it binds is not known. The CDR3 contains 13 residues. The V segment lost 4 bases and the J segment 7 bases; nucleotides outside the gene matches: 7. Germline V gene sequence: CDR1 SGHRS, CDR2 YFSETQ. Produced via immunoSEQ multiplex PCR; TCRdb's table is partial and in-frame only. The profile shows about 1.5 million clones, more than 95% of them singletons. Splitting of CD4+ cells produced CD45RA+ naive and CD45RA-negative memory subsets. The origin of this receptor is a young man in good health. This rearrangement joins TRBV5-1 to TRBJ2-7; the match to TRBD2 covers 8 bases. Input material: naive CD4+ T cells sorted from blood. The subset: CD45RA+ positively selected. CDR3 sequence (DNA): TGCGCCAGCAGCCGGGAGGGACCGCTAGAGCAGTACTTC. Protein sequence: CASSREGPLEQYF.